This T cell receptor beta chain comes out of a study of T cell repertoires in cytomegalovirus infection. Study-level information: Public TCR beta signatures provided an indication of both CMV infection and a matching HLA type.

Via MiXCR, TCRdb re-called the reads, giving one row per CDR3 protein. The sample includes hundreds of thousands of distinct CDR3 sequences, 20% to 30% seen only once; the top ten take less than 10%. The CDR3 has 17 residues. The germline V gene has CDR1 SGHTS and CDR2 YDEGEE. V was pared by 0 bases and J by 1 base, with 15 bases between. Study-level findings and limits: Carriage of CMV together with the relevant HLA was identifiable through cumulative public TCR beta family frequency. HLA-C-restricted CMV-specific TCR beta clonotypes were dominant in the ex vivo response.

A word on this clonotype: Its antigen remains unidentified.

Sequenced material: CD8+ T cells from PBMCs. This receptor was identified in a human donor in good health (CMV status not recorded). Some clones in this sample may be carry-over from other donors' samples. V gene TRBV5-8 combines with J gene TRBJ2-3; weak D call: TRBD1 (6 bases). CDR3 nucleotide sequence: TGTGCCAGCAGCTTGGGGACAGTTCACGGGGGCACAGATACGCAGTATTTT. This codes for CASSLGTVHGGTDTQYF.